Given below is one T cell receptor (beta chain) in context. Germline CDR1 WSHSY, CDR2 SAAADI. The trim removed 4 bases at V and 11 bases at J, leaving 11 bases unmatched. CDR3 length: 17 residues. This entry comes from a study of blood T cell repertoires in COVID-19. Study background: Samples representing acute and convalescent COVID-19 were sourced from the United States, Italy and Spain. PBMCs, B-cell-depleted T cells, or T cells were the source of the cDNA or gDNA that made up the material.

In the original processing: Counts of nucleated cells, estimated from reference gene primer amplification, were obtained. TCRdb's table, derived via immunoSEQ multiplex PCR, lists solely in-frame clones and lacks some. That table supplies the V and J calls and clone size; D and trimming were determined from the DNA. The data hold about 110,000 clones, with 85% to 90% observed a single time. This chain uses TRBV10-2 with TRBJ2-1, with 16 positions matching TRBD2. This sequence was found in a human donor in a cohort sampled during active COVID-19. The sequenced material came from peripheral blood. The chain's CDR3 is CASSGSGTSGGALKQFF. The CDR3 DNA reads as TGCGCCAGCAGTGGCTCCGGGACTAGCGGGGGGGCCCTCAAGCAGTTCTTC.